Presented here are 12 T cell receptor beta chains from one specimen sequenced in a study of T cell responses to AZD1222 COVID-19 vaccine. TCRdb's copy holds only in-frame clones and misses some; the assay was immunoSEQ multiplex PCR. Of 65,000 to 95,000 clones in the sample, roughly nine tenths were seen once. This material consisted of peripheral blood, taken on day 0 of MenACWY control vaccination. These receptors all stem from an adult in good health.

The chain carries TRBV11-3 and TRBJ1-5, with 7 bases fitting TRBD1. The CDR3 has 18 residues. V dropped 5 bases and J dropped 0; count of bases not matched to a gene: 13. Germline-derived CDR1 and CDR2 are SGHNT and YENEEA. The CDR3 DNA follows: TGTGCCAGCAGCCCGCAGGACAGGAGCGGTCATAGCAATCAGCCCCAGCATTTT. Residues: CASSPQDRSGHSNQPQHF.

The J gene is TRBJ1-5, the V gene TRBV6-5, with 7 nucleotides matching TRBD1. The V segment lost 10 bases and the J segment 2 bases; nucleotides outside the gene matches: 5. This CDR3 comprises 13 residues. Germline CDR1 MNHEY, CDR2 SVGAGI. The CDR3 bases are TGTGCCACTCAAACAGGGGGCAATCAGCCCCAGCATTTT. Protein product: CATQTGGNQPQHF.

V and J are TRBV7-2 and TRBJ1-1, with a tentative D call TRBD1 (5 bases). Germline-derived CDR1 and CDR2 are SGHTA and FQGNSA. This CDR3 contains 11 residues. V gave up 8 bases and J gave up 12 bases, with 16 bases separating them. In DNA, the CDR3 is TGTGCCAGCGGGGGGGTGGGGTCGTCTTTCTTT. Translating it yields CASGGVGSSFF.

V and J are TRBV11-2 and TRBJ2-7; 7 bases line up with TRBD2. Germline V CDR1 and CDR2: SGHAT, FQNNGV. The CDR3 consists of 14 residues. V trimming: 2 bases; J trimming: 0 bases; junction bases outside the gene matches: 1. CDR3 bases: TGTGCCAGCAGCTTAAGCGGGGCCTCCTACGAGCAGTACTTC. Translation gives CASSLSGASYEQYF.

J is TRBJ1-1 and V is TRBV15; TRBD1 matches 7 bases. Unmatched junction bases numbered 4, after V lost 1 base and J lost 2 bases. Per germline, CDR1 LNHNV and CDR2 YYDKDF (reference sequence). This CDR3 is built from 15 residues. The CDR3 DNA reads as TGTGCCACCAGCAGAGCATCAGGGGGAAACACTGAAGCTTTCTTT. Translating it yields CATSRASGGNTEAFF.

The chain joins TRBV4-2 to TRBJ2-3, with unresolved D. V shed 1 base and J shed 3 bases, with 8 bases lying between them. The CDR3 covers 14 residues. Germline assignment: CDR1 LGHNA and CDR2 YNFKEQ. CDR3 protein: CASSQVGSTDTQYF. For the CDR3, the DNA is TGTGCCAGCAGCCAAGTCGGGTCGACAGATACGCAGTATTTT.

DNA of the CDR3: TGCGCCAGCAGTGACCTACTGGCGGGGGGGCCACCAGATACGCAGTATTTT. Its protein product is CASSDLLAGGPPDTQYF. The chain employs TRBV10-2 and TRBJ2-3, with 9 nucleotides matching TRBD2. Germline assignment: CDR1 WSHSY and CDR2 SAAADI. V shed 3 bases and J 4 bases; nucleotides not matched to a gene: 11. The CDR3 consists of 17 residues.

V usage is TRBV28 and J usage is TRBJ2-6; D is unresolved. CDR3 length: 19 residues. Germline V gene data show CDR1 as MDHEN and CDR2 as SYDVKM. V was shortened by 2 bases and J by 0 bases, with 17 bases between the two germline ends. The CDR3 nucleotides are TGTGCCAGCAGTTTAGGGTACGGGCCCCCTTCCTCTGGGGCCAACGTCCTGACTTTC. Translating gives CASSLGYGPPSSGANVLTF. Combining the CDR3 with reference TRBV28 and TRBJ2-6 gives the whole variable domain DVKVTQSSRYLVKRTGEKVFLECVQDMDHENMFWYRQDPGLGLRLIYFSYDVKMKEKGDIPEGYSVSREKKERFSLILESASTNQTSMYLCASSLGYGPPSSGANVLTFGAGSRLTVL.

V and J are TRBV4-3 and TRBJ2-7, with unresolved D. This CDR3 is 13 amino acids long. The germline CDR1 and CDR2 sequences are LGHNA and YSLEER. The V end lost 1 base, the J end lost 3 bases, and 7 bases lay between the germline ends. The DNA of the CDR3 is TGCGCCAGCAGCCAAGGGACCAACTACGAGCAGTACTTC. Amino acid sequence: CASSQGTNYEQYF.

The V gene is TRBV7-9, the J gene TRBJ1-1; 12 nucleotides agree with TRBD1. Germline values: CDR1 SEHNR, CDR2 FQNEAQ (reference sequence). The CDR3 is made up of 17 amino acids. V was clipped by 5 bases and J by 2 bases; unmatched bases: 9. The CDR3 spells CASSRGTGGVLNTEAFF. The CDR3 nucleotides are TGTGCCAGCAGCCGCGGGACAGGGGGCGTCCTTAACACTGAAGCTTTCTTT.

This sequence joins TRBV19 and TRBJ2-5; the D is unclear. Germline assignment: CDR1 LNHDA and CDR2 SQIVND (reference sequence). Trimming shortened V by 5 bases and J by 0 bases, and 19 bases separated the two germline ends. This CDR3 spans 17 amino acids. CDR3 sequence: CASSSPTGFPYQETQYF. Written as DNA, the CDR3 is TGTGCCAGTAGTTCCCCGACCGGGTTTCCGTACCAAGAGACCCAGTACTTC.

The rearrangement links TRBV13 to TRBJ2-7, with 12 bases aligning to TRBD1. V lost 5 bases and J lost 4; bases outside the gene matches: 9. The germline V gene encodes CDR1 PRHDT and CDR2 FYEKMQ (reference sequence). The CDR3 contains 16 residues. The CDR3 DNA follows: TGTGCCAGCAGCCAATACCCGGGACAGGGGGCTTACGAGCAGTACTTC. It yields the protein CASSQYPGQGAYEQYF.